These T cell receptor beta chains were read from a single sample in a study of blood T cell repertoires in COVID-19. TCRdb keeps only in-frame clones here, not all; method: immunoSEQ multiplex PCR. The table shows 150,000 to 250,000 clones, with around 82% occurring only once. Input material: PBMCs or T cells enriched from blood (not recorded which). The receptors derive from a man between 35 and 55 years old who had recovered from COVID-19. The CDR3 runs from the conserved cysteine through the conserved F or W. A D gene is named only where the DNA matches it firmly.

d_call j_call v_call cdr3_nt cdr3_aa
- TRBJ1-2 TRBV9 TGTGCCAGCAGCGTATCCGGGGGTTGGAACTATGGCTACACCTTC CASSVSGGWNYGYTF
TRBD1 TRBJ1-2 TRBV6-5 TGTGCCAGCAAGACTCCGGGACAGGGTGGCGGCTACACCTTC CASKTPGQGGGYTF
TRBD1 TRBJ1-1 TRBV11-2 TGTGCCAGCAGCTCGCGGACAGGGGCGGGTGACACTGAAGCTTTCTTT CASSSRTGAGDTEAFF
- TRBJ2-7 TRBV27 TGTGCCAGCAGTTTTGGGCCTCAGGGAATCGAGCAGTACTTC CASSFGPQGIEQYF
TRBD1 TRBJ2-5 TRBV28 TGTGCCAGCAGTCCGGGACAGGGGGCGGTGAAAGAGACCCAGTACTTC CASSPGQGAVKETQYF
TRBD2 TRBJ2-1 TRBV3-1/TRBV3-2 TGTGCCAGCAGCCAAGGGGGGACTAGCGGATACAATGAGCAGTTCTTC CASSQGGTSGYNEQFF
TRBD1 TRBJ1-2 TRBV19 TGTGCCAGCAATCATCCGGGACAGGACTATGGCTACACCTTC CASNHPGQDYGYTF
- TRBJ1-6 TRBV5-1 TGCGCCAGCAGCGCCGTGGAGAATTCACCCCTCCACTTT CASSAVENSPLHF
TRBD2 TRBJ2-2 TRBV4-1 TGCGCCAGCAGCCTCACTAGCGCCGTGAACACCGGGGAGCTGTTTTTT CASSLTSAVNTGELFF
- TRBJ2-1 TRBV7-9 TGTGCCAGCAGCTTAGGGCAGGGGAACTACAATGAGCAGTTCTTC CASSLGQGNYNEQFF